This T cell receptor (beta chain) comes out of a study of blood T cell repertoires in COVID-19 (dated by TCRdb to between 2020 and 2021). Notes on the research overall: Samples covering the acute and convalescent phases of COVID-19 were provided by collaborators in the United States, Italy and Spain. The samples were drawn from two sources: the first 160 participants of the ongoing ImmuneRACE study, and 950 to 1,500 subjects contributed by 6 global collaborators. Deeply sampled blood TCRbeta repertoires from subjects exposed to, actively infected with, or recovered from COVID-19 were included in the dataset. The repertoires were made available in a free public database intended to serve as a resource for research on the immune response to SARS-CoV-2. The prospective study material was composed of cDNA or gDNA derived from T cells, B-cell-depleted T cells, or PBMCs. Where available, HLA class I and class II types were taken from metadata supplied by the sample provider and were not determined by assay-based typing. Nearly every sample came with metadata listing a de-identified subject ID, COVID-19 status, age in years and sex. Findings and caveats that apply to the study as a whole: Clinical and demographic metadata were provided uncurated, with the amount varying by source and participant.

Each collaborating institution followed its own protocols to collect whole blood in K2EDTA tubes. For TCRbeta analysis, collaborators shipped samples as frozen whole blood, isolated PBMCs, or DNA extracted from either of those sample types. The junction carries 9 bases between V and J, which are trimmed by 8 bases and 2 bases respectively. From the cysteine through the phenylalanine, the CDR3 covers 12 amino acids. The retained sequence is limited to the CDR3, 36 bases, with the frame set at the first base. In the germline V gene, CDR1 corresponds to SNHLY and CDR2 to FYNNEI. As regards this clone: Its antigen is not yet known. Base qualities are not provided; no much larger clone lies one nucleotide away.

TCRbeta CDR3 regions were amplified from genomic DNA using the immunoSEQ Assay, a bias-controlled multiplex PCR. The paper's processing steps were these. The number of nucleated cells in each sample was estimated from the amplification of reference gene primers within the assay. To quantify the absolute abundance of each unique TCRbeta CDR3 rearrangement, sequence reads were collapsed and filtered. Productive Simpson clonality was computed per sample as the square root of Simpson's diversity index over productive rearrangements. TCRdb mirrors the immuneACCESS table, restricted to in-frame sequences. Some clones are absent from its copies; in checked studies, under half trace to an unresolved V gene, and the reason for the others is unknown. V and J calls and clone size are those listed in that table; D and trimming were worked out from the DNA. This sample lists approximately 450,000 clones; around nine tenths were detected once. Jointly, the top ten make up around 4.5% of the sample.

Recombination connected TRBV2 to TRBJ2-5, and possibly TRBD2, on 6 matching bases. Sequenced sample: peripheral blood. The sequence came from a woman aged 25 to 39 with acute or convalescent COVID-19. Read as DNA, the sequence is TGTGCCAGCGGTGCGGGACAAGAGACCCAGTACTTC. It encodes CASGAGQETQYF.